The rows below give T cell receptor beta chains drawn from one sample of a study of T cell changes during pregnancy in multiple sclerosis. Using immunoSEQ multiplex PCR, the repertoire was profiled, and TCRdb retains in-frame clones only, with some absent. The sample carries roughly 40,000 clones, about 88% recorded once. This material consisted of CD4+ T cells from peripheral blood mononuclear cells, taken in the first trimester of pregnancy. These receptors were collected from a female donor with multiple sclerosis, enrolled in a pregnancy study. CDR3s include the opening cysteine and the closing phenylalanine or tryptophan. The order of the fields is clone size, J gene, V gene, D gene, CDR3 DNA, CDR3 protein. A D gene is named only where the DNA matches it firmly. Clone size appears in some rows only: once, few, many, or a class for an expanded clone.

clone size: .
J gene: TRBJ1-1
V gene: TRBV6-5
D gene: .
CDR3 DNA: TGTGCCAGCAGTTACACGGGCAGGGGAAGGAACACTGAAGCTTTCTTT
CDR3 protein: CASSYTGRGRNTEAFF

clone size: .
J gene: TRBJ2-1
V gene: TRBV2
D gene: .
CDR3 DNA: TGTGCCAGCAGTGAAGTAACAGGACCCTACAATGAGCAGTTCTTC
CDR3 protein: CASSEVTGPYNEQFF

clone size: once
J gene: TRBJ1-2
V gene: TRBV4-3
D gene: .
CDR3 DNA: TGCGCCAGCAGCCAAGACCCCAGGGGAAGCGCTACAAACTATGGCTACACCTTC
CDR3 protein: CASSQDPRGSATNYGYTF

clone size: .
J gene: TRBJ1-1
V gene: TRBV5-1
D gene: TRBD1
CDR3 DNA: TGCGCCAGCAGCCGGGACAGGTTCTCCACTGAAGCTTTCTTT
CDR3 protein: CASSRDRFSTEAFF

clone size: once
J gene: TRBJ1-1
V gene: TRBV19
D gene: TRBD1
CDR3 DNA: TGTGCCAGTAGTATACGGCAGGGACAGGGCAACACTGAAGCTTTCTTT
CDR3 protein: CASSIRQGQGNTEAFF

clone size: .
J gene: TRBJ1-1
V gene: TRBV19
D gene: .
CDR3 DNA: TGTGCCAGTTCTTTCGGACAGTTAAACACTGAAGCTTTCTTT
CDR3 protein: CASSFGQLNTEAFF

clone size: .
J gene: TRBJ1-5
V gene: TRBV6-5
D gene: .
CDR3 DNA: TGTGCCAGGACCGGGGGGAACAATCAGCCCCAGCATTTT
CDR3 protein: CARTGGNNQPQHF

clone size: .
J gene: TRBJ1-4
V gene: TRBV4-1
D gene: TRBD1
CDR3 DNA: TGCGCCAGCAGCCAACCAACAGGGGTTTTCGGAGAAAAACTGTTTTTT
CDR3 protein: CASSQPTGVFGEKLFF

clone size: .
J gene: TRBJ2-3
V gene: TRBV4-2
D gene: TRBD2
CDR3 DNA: TGTGCCAGCAGCCCCGGGACTAGCGGTACCACAGATACGCAGTATTTT
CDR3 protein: CASSPGTSGTTDTQYF

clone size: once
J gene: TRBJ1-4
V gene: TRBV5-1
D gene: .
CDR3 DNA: TGCGCCAGCAGCTTGTCAGGACAGAGTAATGAAAAACTGTTTTTT
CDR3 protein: CASSLSGQSNEKLFF

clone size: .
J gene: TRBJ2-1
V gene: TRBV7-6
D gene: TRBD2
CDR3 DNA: TGTGCCAGCACCCAATCCCCCCCCCAGCGGGGACGCTCCTACAATGAGCAGTTCTTC
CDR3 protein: CASTQSPPQRGRSYNEQFF

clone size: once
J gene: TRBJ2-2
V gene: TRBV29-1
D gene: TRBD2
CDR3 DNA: TGCAGCGTTGTTCTCGGGAGGGTAACCGGGGAGCTGTTTTTT
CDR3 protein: CSVVLGRVTGELFF

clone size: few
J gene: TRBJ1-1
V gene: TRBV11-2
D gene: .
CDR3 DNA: TGTGCCAGCAGCTTCCAGAACACTGAAGCTTTCTTT
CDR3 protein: CASSFQNTEAFF

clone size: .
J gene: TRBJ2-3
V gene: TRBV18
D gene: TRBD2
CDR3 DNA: TGTGCCAGCTCACCGTCTAGCGGGAGGACTGGCCCAGATACGCAGTATTTT
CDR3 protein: CASSPSSGRTGPDTQYF

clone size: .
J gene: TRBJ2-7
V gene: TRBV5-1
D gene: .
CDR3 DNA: TGCGCCAGCAGCCCGCGCGGTTCCTCCTACGAGCAGTACTTC
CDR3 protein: CASSPRGSSYEQYF

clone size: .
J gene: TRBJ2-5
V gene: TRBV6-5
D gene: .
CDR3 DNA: TGTGCCAGCAGTTACTCGGACAGCCAAGAGACCCAGTACTTC
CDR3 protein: CASSYSDSQETQYF

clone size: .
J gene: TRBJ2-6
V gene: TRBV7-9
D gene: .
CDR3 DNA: TGTGCCAGCAGCTTGAGCTCTGGGGCCAACGTCCTGACTTTC
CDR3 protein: CASSLSSGANVLTF

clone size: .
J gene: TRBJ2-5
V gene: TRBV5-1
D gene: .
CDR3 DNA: TGCGCCAGCAGCTTTAATCAAGAGACCCAGTACTTC
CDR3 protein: CASSFNQETQYF

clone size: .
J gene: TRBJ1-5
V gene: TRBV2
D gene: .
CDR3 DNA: TGTGCCAGCAGTGATCGACGGGGTAATCAGCCCCAGCATTTT
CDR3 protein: CASSDRRGNQPQHF